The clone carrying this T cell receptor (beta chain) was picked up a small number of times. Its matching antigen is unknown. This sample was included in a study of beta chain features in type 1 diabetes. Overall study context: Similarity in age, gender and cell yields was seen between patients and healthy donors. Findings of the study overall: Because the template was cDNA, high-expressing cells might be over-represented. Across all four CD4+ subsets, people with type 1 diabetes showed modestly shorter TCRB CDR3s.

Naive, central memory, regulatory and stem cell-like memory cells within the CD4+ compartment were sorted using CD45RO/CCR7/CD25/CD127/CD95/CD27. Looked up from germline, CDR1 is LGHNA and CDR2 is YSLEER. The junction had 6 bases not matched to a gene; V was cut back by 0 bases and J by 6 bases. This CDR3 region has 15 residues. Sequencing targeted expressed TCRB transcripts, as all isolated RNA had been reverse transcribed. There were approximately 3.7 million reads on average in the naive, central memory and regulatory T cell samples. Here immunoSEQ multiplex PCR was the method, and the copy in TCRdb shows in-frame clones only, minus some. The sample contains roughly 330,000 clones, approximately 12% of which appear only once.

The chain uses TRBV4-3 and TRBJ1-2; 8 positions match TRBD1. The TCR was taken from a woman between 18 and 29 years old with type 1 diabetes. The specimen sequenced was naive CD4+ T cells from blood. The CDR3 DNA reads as TGCGCCAGCAGCCAAGATCTGGCAGGGGGCGATGGCTACACCTTC. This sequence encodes CASSQDLAGGDGYTF.